This passage covers 27 T cell receptor beta chains from one sample sequenced in a study of Ad26.COV2.S vaccination and SARS-CoV-2 variants. Treatment: some 19 received Ad26.COV2.S at low or high dose, single or two shots; five or six received placebo; per-sample allocation not given. On day 63 after the first injection, vaccine and placebo recipients gave samples. Clones were sequenced by immunoSEQ multiplex PCR, and TCRdb holds only the in-frame ones, with some missing. The table includes 400,000 to 450,000 clones, 92% detected once. The specimen comprised peripheral blood, sampled in a trial of Ad26.COV2.S vaccine versus placebo. These receptors were taken from a person aged 18-65 years who received the Ad26.COV2.S COVID-19 vaccine or a placebo.

The J gene is TRBJ2-7, the V gene TRBV10-2; D not resolved. The CDR3 length is 12 residues. Germline lookup yields CDR1 WSHSY and CDR2 SAAADI. Trimming stripped 3 bases from V and 3 bases from J, with 6 bases between. This CDR3 is CASSDSIYEQYF. The DNA for the CDR3 is TGCGCCAGCAGTGATTCCATCTACGAGCAGTACTTC.

This clone was observed once. CDR3 bases: TGTGCCAGCAGCCTGCGGACTAGTAACTACGAGCAGTACTTC. Residues: CASSLRTSNYEQYF. V and J are TRBV7-2 and TRBJ2-7, with 7 nucleotides matching TRBD2. This CDR3 is 14 amino acids long. Losses at the gene ends were 5 bases for V and 3 bases for J; bases not matched to a gene: 7. Looked up from germline, CDR1 is SGHTA and CDR2 is FQGNSA.

This clone turned up a few times. CDR3 protein: CASSLHPQGNQPQHF. CDR3 DNA sequence: TGTGCCAGCAGCCTCCACCCACAGGGAAATCAGCCCCAGCATTTT. This sequence joins TRBV12-1 and TRBJ1-5; the table calls TRBD1, which could not be checked here. TRBV12-1 is shown as a pseudogene. The CDR3 extends over 15 amino acids.

The chain is built from TRBV6-2 or TRBV6-3 and TRBJ1-5; D perhaps matches TRBD1 (5 bases). Germline V gene sequence: CDR1 MNHEY, CDR2 SVGEGT. Trimming pared 0 bases from V and 0 bases from J, leaving 18 bases between. CDR3 length: 19 residues. Written as DNA, the CDR3 is TGTGCCAGCAGTTACTCGAGTGGACCAGGGATCTTTAGCAATCAGCCCCAGCATTTT. Its translation: CASSYSSGPGIFSNQPQHF.

The rearrangement uses TRBV7-2 and TRBJ2-7; TRBD2 agrees at 13 bases. V was pared by 5 bases and J by 7 bases, with 8 bases of the junction left unmatched. Germline V lookup: CDR1 SGHTA, CDR2 FQGNSA. The CDR3 covers 15 residues. The CDR3 spells CASSVQLAGGNEQYF. The CDR3 DNA reads TGTGCCAGCAGCGTCCAACTAGCGGGGGGGAATGAGCAGTACTTC.

The V and J genes are TRBV6-6 and TRBJ2-7; D not resolved. There are 11 residues in the CDR3. CDR1 is MNHNY, CDR2 SVGAGI, per germline (reference sequence). Trimming took 5 bases from V and 6 from J, leaving 8 bases between them. CDR3 DNA sequence: TGTGCCAGCAGTAACCTCCCCGAGCAGTACTTC. This codes for CASSNLPEQYF.

The chain joins TRBV19 to TRBJ1-1; TRBD1 matches 8 bases. The CDR3 runs 16 residues. J lost 1 base, V lost 0 bases, and 4 bases had no gene match. Germline V lookup: CDR1 LNHDA, CDR2 SQIVND (reference sequence). In DNA form, the CDR3 reads TGTGCCAGTAGTATAGATCCCGACAGGGGGAACACTGAAGCTTTCTTT. It yields the protein CASSIDPDRGNTEAFF.

The chain uses TRBV5-6 and TRBJ2-7; the match to TRBD1 covers 10 bases. The CDR3 covers 17 residues. Germline CDR1 and CDR2: SGHDT and YYEEEE. V trimming: 2 bases; J trimming: 6 bases; junction bases outside the gene matches: 14. The CDR3 DNA reads TGTGCCAGCAGCTTAAAACTCATTCGGGACAGGGGTCGCGAGCAGTACTTC. Encoded protein: CASSLKLIRDRGREQYF. Filled out from reference TRBV5-6 and TRBJ2-7, the complete variable domain reads DAGVTQSPTHLIKTRGQQVTLRCSPKSGHDTVSWYQQALGQGPQFIFQYYEEEERQRGNFPDRFSGHQFPNYSSELNVNALLLGDSALYLCASSLKLIRDRGREQYFGPGTRLTVT.

This clone was detected only once. The rearrangement uses TRBV4-1 and TRBJ1-5, with D uncertain. The CDR3 consists of 16 residues. The V gene's germline CDR1 is MGHRA and CDR2 YSYEKL. V was clipped by 4 bases and J by 4 bases, with 17 bases between them. The CDR3 here is CASSLTVVWSNQPQHF. CDR3 coding DNA: TGCGCCAGCAGCCTCACAGTAGTGTGGTCGAATCAGCCCCAGCATTTT.

The CDR3 loop reads CASSRAAETEAFF. The CDR3, as DNA: TGCGCCAGCAGCCGCGCAGCGGAGACTGAAGCTTTCTTT. The chain links TRBV5-1 to TRBJ1-1; D is unresolved. CDR3 length equals 13 residues. The germline V gene has CDR1 SGHRS and CDR2 YFSETQ. Trimming removed 4 bases from V and 5 bases from J, with 12 bases in between.

The chain employs TRBV29-1 and TRBJ1-2, with 8 bases matching TRBD1. Trimming cost V 3 bases and J 3 bases; bases outside gene matches: 9. CDR1 and CDR2 (germline): SQVTM, ANQGSEA. The CDR3 consists of 15 residues. CDR3 nucleotide sequence: TGCAGCGTTGACCTGAGGGGACAGGAGGACTATGGCTACACCTTC. This codes for CSVDLRGQEDYGYTF.

This rearrangement joins TRBV19 to TRBJ1-6, with 9 bases identical to TRBD1. CDR1 is LNHDA and CDR2 is SQIVND in the germline V gene (reference sequence). This CDR3 is 15 amino acids long. Trimming cost V 10 bases and J 6 bases; bases outside gene matches: 10. The CDR3 nucleotides read TGTGCCACCGCATGGTCGGACAGGGGTAATTCACCCCTCCACTTT. Residues: CATAWSDRGNSPLHF.

V usage is TRBV7-9 and J usage is TRBJ1-4, with TRBD1 identical over 8 bases. The germline V gene has CDR1 SEHNR and CDR2 FQNEAQ (reference sequence). The CDR3 extends over 14 amino acids. The trim removed 5 bases at V and 5 bases at J, leaving 4 bases unmatched. CDR3 coding DNA: TGTGCCAGCAGCCCTCGGACAGGGAATGAAAAACTGTTTTTT. Translating gives CASSPRTGNEKLFF.

The J gene is TRBJ2-7, the V gene TRBV6-2 or TRBV6-3; D is perhaps TRBD1 (6 bases). The V end was cut by 5 bases, the J end by 4 bases, with 12 bases between. Germline V gene sequence: CDR1 MNHEY, CDR2 SVGEGT. The CDR3 is made up of 13 amino acids. CDR3 sequence reads: CASSLGHLYEQYF. The CDR3 DNA reads TGTGCCAGCAGTCTGGGACATTTATACGAGCAGTACTTC.

The rearrangement uses TRBV5-4 and TRBJ2-1; TRBD1 might be the D (5 bases). The V gene's germline CDR1 is SGHNT and CDR2 YYREEE (reference sequence). CDR3 length: 19 amino acids. Trimming removed 4 bases at V and 5 bases at J, with 28 bases between. The CDR3 nucleotides read TGTGCCAGCAGCAGGGATGGGGTTCTTTGGGTACAGGCCAACAATGAGCAGTTCTTC. This sequence encodes CASSRDGVLWVQANNEQFF.

V gene TRBV12-3 or TRBV12-4 combines with J gene TRBJ2-7, with D tentatively TRBD1 (5 bases). CDR3 length equals 12 residues. V lost 5 bases and J 3 bases, leaving 8 bases between the germline ends. CDR3 in amino acids: CASSGAGYEQYF. CDR3 nucleotide sequence: TGTGCCAGCAGTGGGGCAGGCTACGAGCAGTACTTC.

The gene calls are TRBV5-1 and TRBJ2-7; perhaps TRBD1 as D (6 bases). This CDR3 has 13 amino acids. Deletions cut 2 bases from V and 2 bases from J, with 8 bases between. Germline CDR1 SGHRS, CDR2 YFSETQ. This CDR3 reads CASSFGTTYEQYF. CDR3 DNA sequence: TGCGCCAGCAGCTTCGGGACAACCTACGAGCAGTACTTC.

The V call is TRBV27, the J call TRBJ2-7; 11 nucleotides match TRBD2. CDR3 length: 16 amino acids. The ends lost 5 bases at V and 4 bases at J; junction bases unmatched: 10. Germline CDR1 and CDR2: MNHEY and SMNVEV (reference sequence). For the CDR3, the DNA is TGTGCCAGCAGTGTAGACTCGGGACTAGCGGTATACGAGCAGTACTTC. This gives the protein CASSVDSGLAVYEQYF.

This chain links TRBV3-1 (or the pseudogene TRBV3-2) with TRBJ1-2; D is possibly TRBD1 (6 bases). Germline loops: CDR1 LGHDT, CDR2 YNNKEL (reference sequence). CDR3 length: 17 amino acids. The germline V and J ends were trimmed by 3 bases and 4 bases, with 21 bases remaining between them. CDR3 amino acids: CASSQEGLTGTVYGYTF. The CDR3 coding sequence is TGTGCCAGCAGCCAGGAGGGGTTAACAGGGACCGTCTATGGCTACACCTTC.

This chain links TRBV7-2 with TRBJ2-1; TRBD2 matches 9 bases. V was pared by 5 bases and J by 4 bases, with 9 bases of the junction left unmatched. Germline V gene sequence: CDR1 SGHTA, CDR2 FQGNSA. This CDR3 has 16 residues. CDR3 sequence (DNA): TGTGCCAGCAGCGTAGGGCGGACTAGCGTTTACAATGAGCAGTTCTTC. This gives the protein CASSVGRTSVYNEQFF.

In regard to this clone: Additional DNA sequences in this sample encode the identical CDR3. The genes are TRBV4-3 and TRBJ2-7; a possible D gene is TRBD1 (7 bases). The CDR3 consists of 14 residues. V lost 0 bases, J lost 4 bases, and 10 bases lay in between. Germline CDR1 reads LGHNA; CDR2 reads YSLEER. Written as DNA, the CDR3 is TGCGCCAGCAGCCAAGAGGAGGGGGCTTACGAGCAGTACTTC. This encodes CASSQEEGAYEQYF.

This clone was counted once. This chain uses TRBV5-1 with TRBJ1-1; no firm D call. Trimming cost V 4 bases and J 2 bases, with 9 bases left between them. The germline V gene has CDR1 SGHRS and CDR2 YFSETQ. CDR3 length equals 13 residues. Here the CDR3 reads CASSGFRNTEAFF. CDR3 sequence (DNA): TGCGCCAGCAGCGGGTTTCGTAACACTGAAGCTTTCTTT.

This rearrangement joins TRBV11-2 to TRBJ1-3; D gene uncertain. V was clipped by 2 bases and J by 1 base, with 9 bases between them. This CDR3 has 15 residues. Germline V CDR1 and CDR2: SGHAT, FQNNGV. The CDR3 DNA is TGTGCCAGCAGCTTATCACTGGATTCTGGAAACACCATATATTTT. Its translation is CASSLSLDSGNTIYF.

V and J are TRBV6-6 and TRBJ2-3; 8 bases agree with TRBD1. Germline V lookup: CDR1 MNHNY, CDR2 SVGAGI (reference sequence). After removal of 6 bases from V and 3 bases from J, the junction contained 5 bases not matched to a gene. This CDR3 region has 14 residues. DNA of the CDR3: TGTGCCAGCAGCCCAAGACAGGGGACAGATACGCAGTATTTT. This sequence encodes CASSPRQGTDTQYF.

The chain links TRBV13 to TRBJ2-7, with 7 nucleotides matching TRBD2. This CDR3 is 14 amino acids long. The germline V gene has CDR1 PRHDT and CDR2 FYEKMQ (reference sequence). V gave up 4 bases and J gave up 2 bases; unmatched junction bases: 5. In DNA form, the CDR3 reads TGTGCCAGCAGCTCCTTGGGAGGGGCCTACGAGCAGTACTTC. Amino acids: CASSSLGGAYEQYF. Together with reference TRBV13 and TRBJ2-7, the CDR3 gives the full variable domain: AAGVIQSPRHLIKEKRETATLKCYPIPRHDTVYWYQQGPGQDPQFLISFYEKMQSDKGSIPDRFSAQQFSDYHSELNMSSLELGDSALYFCASSSLGGAYEQYFGPGTRLTVT.

This chain links TRBV6-2 or TRBV6-3 with TRBJ2-1; 13 bases line up with TRBD2. Losses at the gene ends were 2 bases for V and 7 bases for J; bases not matched to a gene: 5. CDR1 and CDR2 (germline): MNHEY, SVGEGT. The CDR3 extends over 16 amino acids. The DNA of the CDR3 is TGTGCCAGCAGTTACGACGGACTAGCGGGGGATAATGAGCAGTTCTTC. As protein: CASSYDGLAGDNEQFF.

J is TRBJ2-7 and V is TRBV5-1; the match to TRBD1 covers 8 bases. CDR1 is SGHRS, CDR2 YFSETQ, per germline. The CDR3 extends over 16 amino acids. V was pared by 4 bases and J by 7 bases, with 16 bases of the junction left unmatched. CDR3 in DNA: TGCGCCAGCAGCGCACGCCTGGACAGGGAGGCTAGAGAGCAGTACTTC. Protein: CASSARLDREAREQYF.